This T cell receptor beta chain was sequenced for a study of blood T cell repertoires in COVID-19. Overall study context: T cells, B-cell-depleted T cells, or PBMCs supplied cDNA or gDNA.

Sequencing was performed with immunoSEQ multiplex PCR; in TCRdb, only in-frame clones are kept and a portion is missing. The top ten clones hold 2.5% to 3.5% of a sample with 150,000 or so clones, around four fifths of them seen once. V was clipped by 2 bases and J by 3 bases, with 9 bases between them. The CDR3 runs 13 residues. Germline V gene sequence: CDR1 SGHRS, CDR2 YFSETQ. This receptor was taken from a woman aged 60 to 75 with acute or convalescent COVID-19. This chain links TRBV5-1 with TRBJ2-7, with D perhaps matching TRBD1 (6 bases). The sequenced material came from peripheral blood. In DNA, the CDR3 is TGCGCCAGCAGCTTACAGGGAAACTACGAGCAGTACTTC. This gives the protein CASSLQGNYEQYF.